The T cell receptor beta chain described here comes from a study of shared clonotypes between healthy human individuals. Study conclusions and caveats: Several donors held approximately 4.6% of naive CD4 clonotypes in common. Sorted-subset samples were not fully sequenced, rarefaction indicated.

As for this clone: Its specificity is not known.

Negatively enriched CD4+ T cells were divided by CD45RA into naive and memory. Trimming shortened V by 0 bases and J by 8 bases, and 16 bases separated the two germline ends. Germline V gene data show CDR1 as ENHRY and CDR2 as SYGVKD. The CDR3 has 16 residues. Evenly divided among several immunoSEQ plates was the genomic DNA of each subset. Repertoires were generated with immunoSEQ multiplex PCR, while TCRdb's copy carries only in-frame clones and drops some. The sample gives around 2,000,000 clones, roughly 94% of which show up once; 0.13% is in the top ten. Sequences were obtained from naive CD4+ T cells sorted from blood. Subset noted: CD45RA+ positively selected. This chain uses TRBV10-3 with TRBJ1-4; perhaps TRBD1 as D (5 bases). This clonotype was sampled from a man in his late teens or twenties in good health. CDR3 residues: CAISESLSGVEEKLFF. CDR3 DNA: TGTGCCATCAGTGAGTCCCTTTCGGGGGTGGAAGAAAAACTGTTTTTT.